This T cell receptor (beta chain) was captured in a study of blood T cell repertoires in COVID-19. Study background: COVID-19 samples collected from the United States, Italy and Spain covered acute and convalescent phases.

Measured with immunoSEQ multiplex PCR; TCRdb has only the in-frame clones, and not every one. The sample comprises 98,000 or so clones, around 85% of which are singletons, and 2.5% to 3.5% rests with the top ten. V shed 5 bases and J 7 bases; nucleotides not matched to a gene: 9. The CDR3 runs 14 residues. The V gene's germline CDR1 is LNHDA and CDR2 SQIVND (reference sequence). This chain uses TRBV19 with TRBJ2-3, with 7 bases lining up with TRBD1. The source material was peripheral blood. This TCR came from a woman older than 75 with active or convalescent COVID-19. The CDR3 sequence: CASSQGQFGNTQYF. The DNA for the CDR3 is TGTGCCAGTAGTCAGGGACAGTTTGGGAATACGCAGTATTTT.